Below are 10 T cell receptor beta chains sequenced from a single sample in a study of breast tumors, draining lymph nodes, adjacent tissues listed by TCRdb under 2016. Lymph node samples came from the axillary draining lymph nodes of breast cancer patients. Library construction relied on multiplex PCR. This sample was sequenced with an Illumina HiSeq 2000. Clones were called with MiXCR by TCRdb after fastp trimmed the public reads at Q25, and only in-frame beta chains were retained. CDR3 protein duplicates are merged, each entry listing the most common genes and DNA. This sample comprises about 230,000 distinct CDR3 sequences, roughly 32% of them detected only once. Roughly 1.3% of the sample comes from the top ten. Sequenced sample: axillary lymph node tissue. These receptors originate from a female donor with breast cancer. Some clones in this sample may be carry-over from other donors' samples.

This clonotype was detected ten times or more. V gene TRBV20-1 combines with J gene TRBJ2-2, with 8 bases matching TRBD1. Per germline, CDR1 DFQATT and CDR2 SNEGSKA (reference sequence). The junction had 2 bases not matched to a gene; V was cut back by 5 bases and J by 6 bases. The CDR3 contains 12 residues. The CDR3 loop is CSAGQGPGELFF. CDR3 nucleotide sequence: TGCAGTGCTGGACAGGGTCCCGGGGAGCTGTTTTTT.

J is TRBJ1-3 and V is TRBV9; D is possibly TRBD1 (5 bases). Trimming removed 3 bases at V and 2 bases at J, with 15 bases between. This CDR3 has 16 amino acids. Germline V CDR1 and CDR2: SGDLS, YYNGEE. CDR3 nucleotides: TGTGCCAGCAGCGGACTAAGGGGAGGCACTGGAAACACCATATATTTT. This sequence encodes CASSGLRGGTGNTIYF.

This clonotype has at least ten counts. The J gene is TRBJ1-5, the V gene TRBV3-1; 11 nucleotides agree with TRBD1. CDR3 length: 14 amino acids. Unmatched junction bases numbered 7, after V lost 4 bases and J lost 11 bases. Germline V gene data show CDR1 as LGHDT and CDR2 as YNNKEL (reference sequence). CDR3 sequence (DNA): TGTGCCAGCAGCCCGGGACAGGGGGTCGGGACCCAGCATTTT. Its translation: CASSPGQGVGTQHF.

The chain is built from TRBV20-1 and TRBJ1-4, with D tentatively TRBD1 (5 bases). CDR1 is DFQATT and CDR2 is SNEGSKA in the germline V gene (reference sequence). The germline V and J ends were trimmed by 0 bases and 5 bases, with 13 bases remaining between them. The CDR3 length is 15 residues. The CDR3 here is CSARDRDGSNEKLFF. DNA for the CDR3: TGCAGTGCTAGAGACCGGGACGGTTCGAATGAAAAACTGTTTTTT.

The chain's CDR3 is CASSQDGLNGNTIYF. CDR3 nucleotides: TGCGCCAGCAGCCAAGATGGGCTGAACGGAAACACCATATATTTT. This chain connects TRBV4-3 to TRBJ1-3; no definite D call. Trimming removed 0 bases at V and 4 bases at J, with 10 bases between. This CDR3 has 15 residues. In germline, CDR1 is LGHNA, CDR2 YSLEER.

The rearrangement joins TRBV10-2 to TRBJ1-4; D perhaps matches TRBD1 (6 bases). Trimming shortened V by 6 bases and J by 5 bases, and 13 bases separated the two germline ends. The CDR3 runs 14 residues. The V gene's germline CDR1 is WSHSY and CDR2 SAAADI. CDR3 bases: TGCGCCAGCAGGAAAGACAGGACGAATGAAAAACTGTTTTTT. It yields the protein CASRKDRTNEKLFF.

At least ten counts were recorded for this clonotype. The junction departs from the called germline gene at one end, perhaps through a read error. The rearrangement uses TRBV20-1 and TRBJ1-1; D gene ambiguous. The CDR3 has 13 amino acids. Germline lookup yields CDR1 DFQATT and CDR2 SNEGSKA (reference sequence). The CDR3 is CSARDPPRPHGLF. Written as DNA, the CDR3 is TGCAGTGCTAGAGATCCCCCTCGTCCGCACGGTCTCTTT.

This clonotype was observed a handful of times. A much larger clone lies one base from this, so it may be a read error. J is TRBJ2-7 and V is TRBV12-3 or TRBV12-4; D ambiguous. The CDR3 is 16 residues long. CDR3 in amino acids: CASGFGRPLGSYEQYF. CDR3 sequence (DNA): TGTGCCAGCGGTTTTGGCCGGCCCTTAGGATCCTACGAGCAGTACTTC.

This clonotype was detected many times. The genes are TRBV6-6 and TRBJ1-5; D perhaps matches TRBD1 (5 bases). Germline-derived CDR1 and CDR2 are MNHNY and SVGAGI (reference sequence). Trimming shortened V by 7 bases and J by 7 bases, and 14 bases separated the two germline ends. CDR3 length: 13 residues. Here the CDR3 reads CASTDQRDQPQHF. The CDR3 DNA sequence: TGTGCCAGCACTGACCAAAGGGACCAGCCCCAGCATTTT.

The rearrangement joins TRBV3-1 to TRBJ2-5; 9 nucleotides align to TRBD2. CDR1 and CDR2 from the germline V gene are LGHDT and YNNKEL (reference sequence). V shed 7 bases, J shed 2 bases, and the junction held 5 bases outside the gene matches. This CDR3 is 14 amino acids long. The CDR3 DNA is TGTGCCAGCAACCGCGGGGGGGGGCAAGAGACCCAGTACTTC. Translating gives CASNRGGGQETQYF.